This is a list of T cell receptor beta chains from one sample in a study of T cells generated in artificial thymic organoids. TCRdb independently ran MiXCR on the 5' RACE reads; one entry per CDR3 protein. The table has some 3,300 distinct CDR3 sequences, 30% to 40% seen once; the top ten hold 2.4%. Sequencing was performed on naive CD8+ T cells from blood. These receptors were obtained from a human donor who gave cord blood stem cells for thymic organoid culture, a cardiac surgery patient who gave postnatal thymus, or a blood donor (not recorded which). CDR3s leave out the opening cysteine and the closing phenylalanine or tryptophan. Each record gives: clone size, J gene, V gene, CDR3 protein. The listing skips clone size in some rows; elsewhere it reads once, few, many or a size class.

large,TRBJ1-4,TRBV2,ASSLPGQDF
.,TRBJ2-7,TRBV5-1,ASSWNLGRGYEQY
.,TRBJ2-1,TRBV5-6,ASSLWDSSYNEQF
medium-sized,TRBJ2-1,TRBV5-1,ASSLVIAVNEQF
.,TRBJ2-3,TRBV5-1,VSSLRAGTSTDTQY
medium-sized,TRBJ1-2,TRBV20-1,SAQAANYGYT
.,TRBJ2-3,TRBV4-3,ASSQVASGLAVTDTQY
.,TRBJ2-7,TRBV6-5,ASSAQGGYEQY
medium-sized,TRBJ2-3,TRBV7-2,ASSLAWTGIRVTDTQY
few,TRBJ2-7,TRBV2,ASSGYEQY
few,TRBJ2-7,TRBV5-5,ASSPGRGSYEQY
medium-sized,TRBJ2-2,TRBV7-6,ASSPTRLGGLAGTQNTGELF
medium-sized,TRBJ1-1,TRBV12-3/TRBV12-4,ASSPRDLNTEAF
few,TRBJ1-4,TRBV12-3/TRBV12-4,ASSLHGASEKLF
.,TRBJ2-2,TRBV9,ASSPGGGGGGELF
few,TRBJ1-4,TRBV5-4,ASSSRANEKLF
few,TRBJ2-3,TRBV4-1,ASSLGVGASTDTQY
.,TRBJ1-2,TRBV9,ASSVESDPGPYGYT
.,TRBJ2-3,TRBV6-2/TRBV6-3,ASSYGLTSTDTQY
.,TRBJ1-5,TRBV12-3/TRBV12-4,ASSHGGNNQPQH
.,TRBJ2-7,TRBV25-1,ASRGYEQY
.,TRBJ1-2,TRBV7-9,ASSIGTAYYGYT
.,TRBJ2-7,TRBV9,ASSVNMTYEQY
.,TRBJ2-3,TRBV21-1,AIPTGRTDTQY
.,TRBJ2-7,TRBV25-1,ASSDSYEQY
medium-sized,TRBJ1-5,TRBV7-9,ASSLDNQPQH